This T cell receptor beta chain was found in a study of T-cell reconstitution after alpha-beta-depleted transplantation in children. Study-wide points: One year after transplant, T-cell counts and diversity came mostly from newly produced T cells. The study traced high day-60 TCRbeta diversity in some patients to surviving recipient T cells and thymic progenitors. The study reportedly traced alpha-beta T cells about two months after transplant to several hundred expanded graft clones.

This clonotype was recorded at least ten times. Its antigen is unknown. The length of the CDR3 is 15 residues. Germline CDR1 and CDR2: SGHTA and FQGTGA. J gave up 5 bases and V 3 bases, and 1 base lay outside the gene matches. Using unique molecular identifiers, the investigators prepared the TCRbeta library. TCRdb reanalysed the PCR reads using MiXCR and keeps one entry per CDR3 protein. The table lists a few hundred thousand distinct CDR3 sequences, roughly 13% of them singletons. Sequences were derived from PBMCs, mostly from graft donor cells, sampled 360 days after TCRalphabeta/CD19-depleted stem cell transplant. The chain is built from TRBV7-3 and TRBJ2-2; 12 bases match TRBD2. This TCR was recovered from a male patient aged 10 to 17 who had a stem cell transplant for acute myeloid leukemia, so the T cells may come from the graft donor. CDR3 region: CASSFLAGGTGELFF. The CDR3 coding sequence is TGTGCCAGCAGCTTCCTAGCGGGAGGGACCGGGGAGCTGTTTTTT.